Below, 32 T cell receptor beta chains from the same sample are listed, as sequenced in a study of shared clonotypes between healthy human individuals. The assay was immunoSEQ multiplex PCR, and TCRdb's table has in-frame clones only and misses some. The sample includes 2 million to 3 million clones, approximately 93% of them seen just once. Sequencing used naive CD4+ T cells from PBMCs. The subset is: CD45RA+ positively selected. These TCRs come from a young man in good health. Some clones in this sample may be carry-over from other donors' samples.

Details on this clone: At the DNA level, this CDR3 is encoded by other sequences in the same sample as well. The genes are TRBV7-2 and TRBJ1-2; D is unresolved. CDR1 is SGHTA, CDR2 FQGNSA, per germline. The CDR3 sequence is 13 residues long. Trimming removed 3 bases from V and 4 bases from J, with 9 bases in between. CDR3 in amino acids: CASSLGGFYGYTF. CDR3 sequence (DNA): TGTGCCAGCAGCTTGGGAGGGTTCTATGGCTACACCTTC.

The chain has TRBV2 and TRBJ2-2, with 7 positions matching TRBD2. Germline V gene sequence: CDR1 SNHLY, CDR2 FYNNEI. V shed 3 bases and J 5 bases; nucleotides not matched to a gene: 6. CDR3 length: 15 amino acids. CDR3 nucleotides: TGTGCCAGCAGTGACCCGGGGGGTAGGACCGGGGAGCTGTTTTTT. Its protein product is CASSDPGGRTGELFF.

The chain links TRBV5-1 to TRBJ2-7; D is possibly TRBD2 (5 bases). Per the germline V gene, CDR1 is SGHRS and CDR2 is YFSETQ. The CDR3 length is 15 residues. Trimming took 1 base from V and 5 from J, leaving 16 bases between them. Written as DNA, the CDR3 is TGCGCCAGCAGCTTGTCTAGCCCCCCTGAGGACGAGCAGTACTTC. It yields the protein CASSLSSPPEDEQYF. Using reference TRBV5-1 and TRBJ2-7 for the parts outside the CDR3, the full variable domain is KAGVTQTPRYLIKTRGQQVTLSCSPISGHRSVSWYQQTPGQGLQFLFEYFSETQRNKGNFPGRFSGRQFSNSRSEMNVSTLELGDSALYLCASSLSSPPEDEQYFGPGTRLTVT.

CDR3 DNA: TGTGCCAGCAGCTTGCTGGCCGCGAACACTGAAGCTTTCTTT. Translated: CASSLLAANTEAFF. The chain uses TRBV7-8 and TRBJ1-1, with D uncertain. The CDR3 has 14 residues. The V end was cut by 3 bases, the J end by 1 base, with 9 bases between. CDR1 is SGHVS, CDR2 FQNEAQ, per germline.

This chain uses TRBV2 with TRBJ1-2; 9 positions agree with TRBD1. J lost 7 bases, V lost 6 bases, and 9 bases had no gene match. CDR3 length: 14 residues. Germline V CDR1 and CDR2: SNHLY, FYNNEI. This chain's CDR3 is CASRSSGTGTGYTF. The CDR3 nucleotides read TGTGCCAGCAGGAGCTCCGGGACAGGGACTGGCTACACCTTC.

The gene calls are TRBV7-8 and TRBJ2-7; a weak D match, TRBD2 (6 bases). The CDR3 loop spans 16 amino acids. Trimming left V 5 bases short and J 0 bases short, with 17 bases between. Germline CDR1 and CDR2: SGHVS and FQNEAQ. The CDR3: CASSKDPGLTSYEQYF. CDR3 bases: TGTGCCAGCAGCAAGGACCCGGGACTTACCTCCTACGAGCAGTACTTC.

The V gene is TRBV28, the J gene TRBJ1-5, with 10 bases fitting TRBD1. After removal of 6 bases from V and 6 bases from J, the junction contained 11 bases not matched to a gene. The length of the CDR3 is 16 residues. The germline V gene encodes CDR1 MDHEN and CDR2 SYDVKM. The CDR3 coding sequence is TGTGCCAGCAGCCCCCTGGGGGGACAGGGGATTCAGCCCCAGCATTTT. Translated: CASSPLGGQGIQPQHF.

About this clone itself: At the DNA level, this CDR3 is encoded by other sequences in the same sample as well. The chain links TRBV5-1 to TRBJ2-7, with TRBD2 matching 10 bases. The CDR3 contains 15 residues. V shed 4 bases and J 4 bases; nucleotides not matched to a gene: 8. From germline, CDR1 is SGHRS and CDR2 YFSETQ. CDR3 DNA: TGCGCCAGCAGCCGCGGGACTAGCGAGTCGTACGAGCAGTACTTC. Its protein is CASSRGTSESYEQYF.

This chain links TRBV5-1 with TRBJ2-7; 9 bases are shared with TRBD1. The CDR3 is 14 amino acids. The germline V gene encodes CDR1 SGHRS and CDR2 YFSETQ. The J segment lost 5 bases and the V segment lost 3 bases, leaving 6 bases of the junction unmatched. The chain's CDR3 is CASSSDRGADEQYF. CDR3 in DNA: TGCGCCAGCAGCTCGGACAGGGGCGCCGACGAGCAGTACTTC.

This sequence joins TRBV7-8 and TRBJ2-7, with D perhaps matching TRBD2 (6 bases). Germline V gene sequence: CDR1 SGHVS, CDR2 FQNEAQ. The CDR3 loop spans 15 amino acids. The V end was cut by 5 bases, the J end by 7 bases, with 21 bases between. Here the CDR3 reads CASSPLGAGMGEQYF. The CDR3 bases are TGTGCCAGCAGCCCCTTAGGGGCGGGAATGGGGGAGCAGTACTTC.

The V gene is TRBV4-3, the J gene TRBJ2-5; TRBD2 matches at 14 bases. The CDR3 loop spans 18 amino acids. Losses at the gene ends were 1 base for V and 4 bases for J; bases not matched to a gene: 8. Germline V gene lookup returns CDR1 LGHNA and CDR2 YSLEER. The chain's CDR3 is CASSQGPGLAGAGETQYF. DNA of the CDR3: TGCGCCAGCAGCCAAGGACCGGGACTAGCGGGAGCGGGAGAGACCCAGTACTTC.

This clone was seen once. This chain joins TRBV20-1 and TRBJ1-2; D remains ambiguous. The CDR3 loop spans 11 amino acids. Germline lookup yields CDR1 DFQATT and CDR2 SNEGSKA (reference sequence). Trimming took off 6 bases at V and 2 bases at J, with 7 bases between the two ends. The CDR3 sequence is CSAWTNYGYTF. CDR3 in DNA: TGCAGTGCCTGGACCAACTATGGCTACACCTTC.

This clone was seen once. This rearrangement joins TRBV9 to TRBJ2-1; 7 positions match TRBD2. Trimming removed 3 bases from V and 0 bases from J; junction bases left unmatched: 6. From germline, CDR1 is SGDLS and CDR2 YYNGEE. This CDR3 has 16 residues. CDR3 region: CASSASGGSSYNEQFF. In DNA, the CDR3 is TGTGCCAGCAGCGCCTCGGGCGGGAGCTCCTACAATGAGCAGTTCTTC.

The chain is built from TRBV2 and TRBJ2-7; no definite D call. The CDR3 runs 12 residues. V lost 7 bases and J lost 4, with 11 bases in between. In germline, CDR1 is SNHLY, CDR2 FYNNEI. CDR3 DNA: TGTGCCAGCACTAGGGTTCGGTACGAGCAGTACTTC. Translation gives CASTRVRYEQYF.

This chain joins TRBV5-1 and TRBJ2-2; TRBD1 or TRBD2 may be the D gene (6 bases each). The V end lost 2 bases, the J end lost 5 bases, and 19 bases lay between the germline ends. Germline CDR1 SGHRS, CDR2 YFSETQ. The CDR3 runs to 17 residues. CDR3 sequence (DNA): TGCGCCAGCAGCTTAGTACCTAGCGCAAGGGGGACCGGGGAGCTGTTTTTT. This encodes CASSLVPSARGTGELFF.

The chain recombines TRBV12-5 with TRBJ2-1, with D perhaps TRBD1 or TRBD2 (6 bases each). Trimming pared 6 bases from V and 1 base from J, leaving 16 bases between. The germline CDR1 and CDR2 sequences are LGHNT and FRNRAP. There are 16 residues in the CDR3. The CDR3 spells CASGMGGGKSYNEQFF. The CDR3 region has the DNA TGTGCTAGTGGCATGGGGGGCGGGAAGTCCTACAATGAGCAGTTCTTC.

The rearrangement links TRBV7-9 to TRBJ2-1; 12 nucleotides align to TRBD2. J lost 6 bases, V lost 5 bases, and 17 bases had no gene match. This CDR3 contains 19 residues. Germline loops: CDR1 SEHNR, CDR2 FQNEAQ (reference sequence). CDR3 in amino acids: CASSPILAGGPFLGNEQFF. CDR3 DNA: TGTGCCAGCAGCCCCATCCTAGCGGGAGGGCCTTTTTTGGGCAATGAGCAGTTCTTC.

The chain uses TRBV30 and TRBJ2-3, with D uncertain. CDR3 length: 14 amino acids. The ends were cut back, 0 bases at V and 8 bases at J, with 15 bases in the middle. The V gene's germline CDR1 is GTSNPN and CDR2 SVGIG (reference sequence). This CDR3 reads CAWSVPRRRLTQYF. DNA for the CDR3: TGTGCCTGGAGTGTACCCCGCAGGCGGCTTACGCAGTATTTT.

The chain has TRBV10-3 and TRBJ2-2; 8 bases fit TRBD2. The germline V gene encodes CDR1 ENHRY and CDR2 SYGVKD. CDR3 length: 14 residues. V was pared by 10 bases and J by 0 bases, with 4 bases of the junction left unmatched. This CDR3 is CATGGVTNTGELFF. In DNA form, the CDR3 reads TGTGCCACCGGGGGGGTGACGAACACCGGGGAGCTGTTTTTT.

This CDR3 is CASGGLAGSTDTQYF. The CDR3 nucleotides are TGTGCCAGCGGTGGACTAGCGGGGAGCACAGATACGCAGTATTTT. The J gene is TRBJ2-3, the V gene TRBV6-1; 12 bases match TRBD2. CDR1 and CDR2 (germline): MNHNS, SASEGT. J was trimmed by 0 bases and V by 8 bases; bases with no gene match: 3. This CDR3 has 15 residues.

The chain joins TRBV28 to TRBJ1-2; D is uncertain. Trimming stripped 2 bases from V and 7 bases from J, with 5 bases between. CDR3 length: 11 residues. Germline assignment: CDR1 MDHEN and CDR2 SYDVKM. CDR3 residues: CASSLRFGYTF. CDR3 nucleotide sequence: TGTGCCAGCAGTTTAAGATTTGGCTACACCTTC.

The CDR3 region is CAIRVGTTNEKLFF. For the CDR3, the DNA is TGTGCCATTAGAGTGGGGACAACTAATGAAAAACTGTTTTTT. The V and J genes are TRBV9 and TRBJ1-4, with D unresolved. V was cut by 9 bases and J by 0 bases, with 12 bases left in between. Germline V gene sequence: CDR1 SGDLS, CDR2 YYNGEE. This CDR3 contains 14 residues.

V is TRBV18 and J is TRBJ2-5, with D uncertain. The V gene's germline CDR1 is KGHSH and CDR2 LQKENI. V shed 3 bases and J shed 2 bases, with 16 bases lying between them. CDR3 size: 16 residues. The CDR3 DNA sequence: TGTGCCAGCTCACCCTGGGTCGGGCAGAAACAAGAGACCCAGTACTTC. This encodes CASSPWVGQKQETQYF.

V gene TRBV30 combines with J gene TRBJ2-1; 8 positions agree with TRBD2. The CDR3 is 15 amino acids. The trim removed 0 bases at V and 4 bases at J, leaving 5 bases unmatched. From germline, CDR1 is GTSNPN and CDR2 SVGIG (reference sequence). CDR3 sequence reads: CAWSVQAGAYNEQFF. DNA for the CDR3: TGTGCCTGGAGTGTACAAGCGGGGGCTTACAATGAGCAGTTCTTC.

The V gene is TRBV5-4, the J gene TRBJ2-1; 8 bases are shared with TRBD2. The CDR3 extends over 15 amino acids. Per the germline V gene, CDR1 is SGHNT and CDR2 is YYREEE (reference sequence). V lost 4 bases to trimming and J lost 7 bases; unmatched junction nucleotides: 10. Here the CDR3 DNA reads TGTGCCAGCAGCCTGAGCGGGAGCCAGAGGAATGAGCAGTTCTTC. Residues: CASSLSGSQRNEQFF.

The chain has TRBV30 and TRBJ2-3; TRBD1 is a possible D gene (5 bases). CDR3 length: 13 amino acids. The germline V gene encodes CDR1 GTSNPN and CDR2 SVGIG (reference sequence). V lost 3 bases to trimming and J lost 0 bases, with 7 bases between them. The CDR3 protein is CAWSRASTDTQYF. For the CDR3, the DNA is TGTGCCTGGAGCAGGGCTAGCACAGATACGCAGTATTTT.

Comment on this clone: The same CDR3 is also encoded by other DNA sequences in this sample. V gene TRBV5-1 combines with J gene TRBJ2-1; maybe TRBD1 (5 bases). Looked up from germline, CDR1 is SGHRS and CDR2 is YFSETQ. Trimming removed 2 bases from V and 6 bases from J, with 9 bases in between. The CDR3 extends over 13 amino acids. The CDR3 DNA is TGCGCCAGCAGCTTAGGGGCAGGCAATGAGCAGTTCTTC. Translated, it gives CASSLGAGNEQFF.

The CDR3 DNA is TGTGCCATCAGTAGCACAGGGCTCGACACTGAAGCTTTCTTT. As protein: CAISSTGLDTEAFF. This rearrangement joins TRBV10-3 to TRBJ1-1; maybe TRBD1 (6 bases). CDR3 length equals 14 residues. Trimming left V 5 bases short and J 3 bases short, with 13 bases between. The germline gives CDR1 ENHRY, CDR2 SYGVKD.

The V and J genes are TRBV7-8 and TRBJ1-3, with a weak D call TRBD1 (6 bases). Germline V gene lookup returns CDR1 SGHVS and CDR2 FQNEAQ. Trimming removed 5 bases at V and 4 bases at J, with 15 bases between. The CDR3 totals 15 residues. The CDR3 here is CASSQTGARGNTIYF. The CDR3 DNA reads TGTGCCAGCAGCCAGACGGGGGCGCGCGGAAACACCATATATTTT.

This chain links TRBV11-2 with TRBJ1-6; D may be TRBD1 (6 bases). The germline V gene has CDR1 SGHAT and CDR2 FQNNGV. V shed 3 bases and J shed 9 bases, with 9 bases lying between them. The CDR3 sequence is 13 residues long. In nucleotides, the CDR3 is TGTGCCAGCAGCTTGTACAGGGCTTCACCCCTCCACTTT. It is translated as CASSLYRASPLHF. The full variable domain, in which reference TRBV11-2 and TRBJ1-6 provide the parts outside the CDR3, is EAGVAQSPRYKIIEKRQSVAFWCNPISGHATLYWYQQILGQGPKLLIQFQNNGVVDDSQLPKDRFSAERLKGVDSTLKIQPAKLEDSAVYLCASSLYRASPLHFGNGTRLTVT.

This clone appeared once. V and J are TRBV4-3 and TRBJ1-6; maybe TRBD1 (5 bases). The germline V and J ends were trimmed by 0 bases and 0 bases, with 18 bases remaining between them. There are 20 residues in the CDR3. CDR1 and CDR2 (germline): LGHNA, YSLEER. The CDR3 DNA reads TGCGCCAGCAGCCAAGACTCCGGGACCTCCGTTCGCTCCTATAATTCACCCCTCCACTTT. Protein product: CASSQDSGTSVRSYNSPLHF.

This chain uses TRBV4-1 with TRBJ1-4, with D unresolved. V lost 0 bases and J 6 bases, leaving 17 bases between the germline ends. The CDR3 loop spans 17 amino acids. CDR1 is MGHRA and CDR2 is YSYEKL in the germline V gene. CDR3 loop: CASSQDYGVRGDEKLFF. CDR3 in DNA: TGCGCCAGCAGCCAAGATTACGGCGTCCGGGGAGATGAAAAACTGTTTTTT.